This T cell receptor beta chain was identified in a study of cytomegalovirus exposure and HLA in healthy donors. Notes on the study in general: Association of 16,951 TCR beta sequences with HLA alleles was found at 0.05 false discovery rate in a later analysis.

Note on this clone: Its target is not known.

The study ran its PCR with 60 Vbeta and 13 Jbeta primers. Assay: immunoSEQ multiplex PCR; the TCRdb copy retains only in-frame clones and omits some. Of about 150,000 clones in the sample, around 83% were seen once. Germline V CDR1 and CDR2: MNHEY, SVGAGI. The CDR3 has 13 residues. V was cut by 4 bases and J by 2 bases, with 9 bases left in between. The source material was PBMCs. The sequence was obtained from a woman in her late teens or twenties in good health and CMV-seronegative. The chain joins TRBV6-5 to TRBJ2-7; D uncertain. CDR3 bases: TGTGCCAGCAGTTCCGACTGGGCCTACGAGCAGTACTTC. Translated: CASSSDWAYEQYF.